This T cell receptor beta chain was sequenced for a study of T-cell reconstitution after alpha-beta-depleted transplantation in children (dated by TCRdb to about 2016). Concerning the study at large: Using TCR repertoire profiling, the study quantitatively followed how T-cell immune reconstitution unfolded in children after TCRalphabeta/CD19-depleted allogeneic hematopoietic cell transplantation.

General conclusions and limits of the study: In some patients, the high TCRbeta diversity seen at day 60 was put down to recipient T cells and intrathymic progenitors that had survived conditioning. The apparently early recovery of alphabetaT-cell counts about two months after transplant reportedly depended on only several hundred rapidly expanded clones that came from non-depleted graft cells. Hyperexpanded clone frequencies declined over subsequent months; after one year, T-cell counts and TCRbeta diversity were mostly attributed to newly produced T cells.

The method was PCR. TCRdb records Illumina HiSeq 2500 as the sequencer. TCR libraries were prepared with molecular barcoding, using unique molecular identifiers to normalize TCRbeta repertoire quantification. TCRdb reprocessing: public reads trimmed at Q25 with fastp, clones called with MiXCR, in-frame beta chains kept. Identical CDR3 proteins give one entry, which carries the most common genes and DNA. The sample table lists some 220,000 distinct CDR3 sequences, approximately 11% of them with a count of one. The top ten constitute 25% to 30% of the sample. On this clonotype: The antigen it recognizes is unknown. The missing conserved phenylalanine or tryptophan at the end of this CDR3 makes a read error likely.

The trim is 6 bases for V and 0 bases for J, with a gap of 9 bases between the germline ends. CDR1 and CDR2, looked up from the germline V gene, are KGHSH and LQKENI. The CDR3 totals 14 residues, both ends included. Only the CDR3 part of the read is kept: 42 bases, read in frame from the first base. Interpreted using the paper, the treatment or condition label stands for: allogeneic hematopoietic cell transplantation with graft depleted of TCRalphabeta T cells and CD19 B cells. The children who served as transplant recipients had been given grafts of TCRalphabeta/CD19-depleted allogeneic hematopoietic cells.

The source of this sequence is a child under two years old with acute myeloid leukemia, due to receive a stem cell transplant. The material sequenced was PBMCs, taken before TCRalphabeta/CD19-depleted stem cell transplant. The chain was built from TRBV18 and TRBJ1-5, with a weak D call of TRBD1 (5 bases match). The CDR3 sequence is CASSQGYSNQPQHI. The sequence in DNA is TGTGCCAGCTCCCAGGGATATAGCAATCAGCCCCAGCATATT.